This T cell receptor (beta chain) was recovered during a study of blood T cell repertoires in COVID-19. Across the whole study: The origin of the acute and convalescent COVID-19 samples was the United States, Italy and Spain. T cells, B-cell-depleted T cells, or PBMCs supplied cDNA or gDNA.

Germline V lookup: CDR1 SGHTA, CDR2 FQGNSA. The CDR3 contains 13 residues. Trimming took 5 bases from V and 7 from J; bases not matched to a gene: 1. As handled by the study authors: Amplifying reference gene primers gave estimates of nucleated cell counts. TCRdb keeps only in-frame clones here, not all; method: immunoSEQ multiplex PCR. D and trimming were read from the DNA, whereas the V and J calls and clone size are those reported in that table. The sample consists of 110,000 or so clones, about 85% of them appearing once. This chain links TRBV7-2 with TRBJ1-4, with 10 bases lining up with TRBD1. The specimen sequenced was peripheral blood. The TCR sequence derives from a human donor in a cohort sampled during active COVID-19. CDR3 DNA: TGTGCCAGCAGCCGGACAGGGGGTGAAAAACTGTTTTTT. Its translation: CASSRTGGEKLFF. Based on the CDR3 plus reference TRBV7-2 and TRBJ1-4, the full variable domain is GAGVSQSPSNKVTEKGKDVELRCDPISGHTALYWYRQSLGQGLEFLIYFQGNSAPDKSGLPSDRFSAERTGGSVSTLTIQRTQQEDSAVYLCASSRTGGEKLFFGSGTQLSVL.